Given below is one TCR beta chain in context. Its antigen is undetermined. The data stem from a study of shared clonotypes between healthy human individuals. Donors were healthy HIV-negative adults without recently reported acute infections or vaccinations. All of the donors resided in Nashville, Tennessee, and each was a Caucasian adult. Clones were sequenced by immunoSEQ multiplex PCR, and TCRdb holds only the in-frame ones, with some missing. The profile covers about 480,000 clones, with less than 85% appearing a single time and 13% taken by the ten largest. This CDR3 spans 15 amino acids. J lost 1 base, V lost 4 bases, and 4 bases had no gene match. In germline, CDR1 is SGHRS, CDR2 YFSETQ. Study observations and caveats: The researchers took only blood, and tissue repertoires probably look different.

The TCR was taken from a woman between 35 and 50 years old in good health. Some clones in this sample may be carry-over from other donors' samples. The sample taken for sequencing was PBMCs. The chain joins TRBV5-1 to TRBJ2-1; 8 nucleotides agree with TRBD1. The CDR3 bases are TGCGCCAGCAGCGCTGGACAGGGTTCCTACAATGAGCAGTTCTTC. It codes for CASSAGQGSYNEQFF.